This record concerns one T cell receptor (beta chain) sequence. This sample is drawn from a study of blood T cell repertoires in COVID-19. V was clipped by 6 bases and J by 4 bases; unmatched bases: 3. The CDR3 spans 14 residues. Germline CDR1 is MNHEY and CDR2 is SVGEGT. In the original processing: Reference gene primers were amplified, and this amplification served to estimate nucleated cell counts. Sequencing was performed with immunoSEQ multiplex PCR; in TCRdb, only in-frame clones are kept and a portion is missing. For V, J and clone size, that table is used; D and trimming come from the DNA. The sample contains 70,000 to 90,000 clones, roughly 90% of which appear only once.

J is TRBJ1-3 and V is TRBV6-2 or TRBV6-3; 10 nucleotides match TRBD1. The sequencing input was peripheral blood. This TCR was recovered from a man between 50 and 59 years old with acute or convalescent COVID-19. The CDR3 sequence is CASSGQGGGNTIYF. CDR3 bases: TGTGCCAGCAGCGGACAGGGGGGCGGAAACACCATATATTTT.